This T cell receptor (beta chain) was recovered during a study of CD8+CD57+ T cells in acquired aplastic anemia. As for the study in general: The average for DNA from sorted CD4+ and CD8+ cells was 3.2 ug. Points from the study as a whole: Patients shared some 30 CD8+ CDR3 sequences with controls.

Both TCR beta VDJ combination and CDR3 sequence profiling were carried out. Genomic DNA was the template for this profiling. TCRdb ran MiXCR on the reads and lists one entry per CDR3 protein. Here the sample spans 150,000 to 160,000 distinct CDR3 sequences, about 48% being singletons. On this clonotype: The antigen is undetermined.

Individuals selected for sequencing had exhibited CD8+CD57+ cell expansion on flow cytometry. A severe acquired aplastic anemia diagnosis applied to all patients. The germline gives CDR1 LNHNV, CDR2 YYDKDF (reference sequence). Losses at the gene ends were 5 bases for V and 5 bases for J; bases not matched to a gene: 2. This CDR3 is built from 13 residues. The clonotype originates from a human donor with aplastic anemia. What was sequenced was sorted CD4+, CD8+, or CD8+CD57+ T cells (not recorded which) from PBMCs. This rearrangement joins TRBV15 to TRBJ2-1; 8 positions match TRBD2. The CDR3 DNA reads as TGTGCCACCAGCCCCGGGGGGGACAATGAGCAGTTCTTC. Translation gives CATSPGGDNEQFF.